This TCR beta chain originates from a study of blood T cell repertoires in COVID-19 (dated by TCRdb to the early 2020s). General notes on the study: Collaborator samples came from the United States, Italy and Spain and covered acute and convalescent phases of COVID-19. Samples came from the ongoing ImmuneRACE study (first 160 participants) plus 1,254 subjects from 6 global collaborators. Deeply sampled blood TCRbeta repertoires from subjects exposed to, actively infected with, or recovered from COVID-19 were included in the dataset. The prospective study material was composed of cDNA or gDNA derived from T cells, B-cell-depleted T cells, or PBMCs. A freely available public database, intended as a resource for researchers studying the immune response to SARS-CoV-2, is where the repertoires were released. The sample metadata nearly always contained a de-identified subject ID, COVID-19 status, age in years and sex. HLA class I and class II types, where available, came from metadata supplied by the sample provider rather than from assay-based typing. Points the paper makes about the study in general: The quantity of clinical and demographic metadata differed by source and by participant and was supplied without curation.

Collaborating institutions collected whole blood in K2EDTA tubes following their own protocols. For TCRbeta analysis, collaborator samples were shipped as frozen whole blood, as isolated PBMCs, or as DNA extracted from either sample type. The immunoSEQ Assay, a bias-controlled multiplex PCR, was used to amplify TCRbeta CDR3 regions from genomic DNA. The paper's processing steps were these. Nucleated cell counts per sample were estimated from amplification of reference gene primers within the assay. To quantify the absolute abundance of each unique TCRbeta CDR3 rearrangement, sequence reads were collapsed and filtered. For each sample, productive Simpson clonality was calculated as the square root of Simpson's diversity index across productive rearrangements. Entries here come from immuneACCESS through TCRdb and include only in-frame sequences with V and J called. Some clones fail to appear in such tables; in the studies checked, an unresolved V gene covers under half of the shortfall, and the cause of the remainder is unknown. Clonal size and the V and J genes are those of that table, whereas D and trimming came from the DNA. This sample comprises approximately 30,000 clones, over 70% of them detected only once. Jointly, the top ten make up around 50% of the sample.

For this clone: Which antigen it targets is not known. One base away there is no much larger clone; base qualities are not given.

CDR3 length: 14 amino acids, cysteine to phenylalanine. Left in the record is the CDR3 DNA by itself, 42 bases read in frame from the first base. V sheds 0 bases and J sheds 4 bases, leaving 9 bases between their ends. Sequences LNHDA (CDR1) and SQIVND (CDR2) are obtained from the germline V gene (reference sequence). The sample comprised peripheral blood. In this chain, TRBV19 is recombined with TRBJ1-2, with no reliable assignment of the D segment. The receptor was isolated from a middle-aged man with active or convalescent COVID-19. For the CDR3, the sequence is CASSIDSQIYGYTF. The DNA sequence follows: TGTGCCAGTAGTATAGATAGCCAAATCTATGGCTACACCTTC.